These 21 T cell receptor beta chains originate from one sample sequenced in a study of Graves' ophthalmopathy and Graves' hyperthyroidism. As the template, RNA transcripts were used to amplify TCR beta CDR3 regions. After a first-round RT-PCR with HTBI primers, a second-round multiplex PCR was run. TCRdb reprocessed the multiplex PCR reads via MiXCR and lists one record per CDR3 protein. In the table there are around 660,000 distinct CDR3 sequences, roughly 41% of which are singletons. Sequenced material: peripheral blood. The origin of the receptors is an adult man with Graves' ophthalmopathy.

Notes on this clonotype: This could be a read error, since a much larger clone is one nucleotide away. The V gene is TRBV13, the J gene TRBJ1-1, with 7 bases identical to TRBD1. The CDR3 has 14 amino acids. Germline CDR1 is PRHDT and CDR2 is FYEKMQ (reference sequence). V gave up 4 bases and J gave up 8 bases; unmatched junction bases: 10. This chain's CDR3 is CASSYRQGVQEAFF. CDR3 DNA sequence: TGTGCCAGCAGCTATCGTCAGGGGGTTCAGGAAGCTTTCTTT.

The chain combines TRBV20-1 with TRBJ1-2, with TRBD1 as a possible D gene (6 bases). The CDR3 runs 13 residues. With 0 bases removed from V and 3 bases from J, the gap between germline ends came to 8 bases. CDR1 and CDR2 from the germline V gene are DFQATT and SNEGSKA (reference sequence). CDR3 sequence reads: CSARDRTDYGYTF. CDR3 sequence (DNA): TGCAGTGCTAGAGATCGGACAGACTATGGCTACACCTTC.

At least ten counts were recorded for this clonotype. J is TRBJ1-2 and V is TRBV7-2, with D maybe TRBD1 (5 bases). The germline V and J ends were trimmed by 5 bases and 3 bases, with 19 bases remaining between them. CDR3 length: 16 amino acids. Germline V gene data show CDR1 as SGHTA and CDR2 as FQGNSA. The CDR3 DNA follows: TGTGCCAGCAGCCCGCGGGGGGATCGTGGAGACTATGGCTACACCTTC. Translation gives CASSPRGDRGDYGYTF.

This clonotype was picked up many times. The rearrangement links TRBV7-8 to TRBJ1-5; D gene uncertain. Germline V gene data show CDR1 as SGHVS and CDR2 as FQNEAQ. The CDR3 runs 16 residues. The germline V and J ends were trimmed by 1 base and 9 bases, with 19 bases remaining between them. CDR3 DNA: TGTGCCAGCAGCTTAGTGGGGAGCACTGTAGGAGGGCCCCAGCATTTT. Its protein product is CASSLVGSTVGGPQHF.

Concerning this clonotype itself: Its ends do not fully match the called genes, so a read error is possible. This chain connects TRBV25-1 to TRBJ1-3, with D hard to call. The CDR3 is made up of 15 amino acids. In germline, CDR1 is MGHDK, CDR2 SYGVNS. CDR3: CAISEPGVTGNTIYF. The CDR3 DNA is TGTGCCATCAGTGAACCGGGAGTGACTGGAAACACCATATATTTT.

Regarding this clonotype: The junction shows a germline mismatch at one end, possibly a read error. V and J are TRBV29-1 and TRBJ2-6; D possibly uses TRBD1 or TRBD2 (5 bases each). This CDR3 is built from 12 residues. In germline, CDR1 is SQVTM, CDR2 ANQGSEA. CDR3 amino acids: CSVEGGDNVLTF. The CDR3 nucleotides read TGCAGCGTTGAAGGAGGGGACAACGTCCTGACTTTC.

This clonotype was observed many times. The rearrangement uses TRBV29-1 and TRBJ2-7; D might be TRBD1 or TRBD2, each matching 6 bases. The germline CDR1 and CDR2 sequences are SQVTM and ANQGSEA. The CDR3 sequence is 17 residues long. V lost 7 bases and J 1 base, leaving 26 bases between the germline ends. The CDR3 DNA follows: TGCAGCGCGTTTTTACAGGGAGGAAGGAGGGAGTCCTACGAGCAGTACTTC. Its translation: CSAFLQGGRRESYEQYF.

The rearrangement uses TRBV7-3 and TRBJ2-5, with 9 bases lining up with TRBD1. Trimming cost V 4 bases and J 4 bases; bases outside gene matches: 7. Germline V CDR1 and CDR2: SGHTA, FQGTGA. This CDR3 contains 15 residues. The CDR3 DNA reads TGTGCCAGCAGCTCTCGGGACAGGGATGGAGAGACCCAGTACTTC. It translates to CASSSRDRDGETQYF.

This clonotype appeared once. This CDR3 is missing its conserved last phenylalanine or tryptophan, likely due to a read error. Because the CDR3's place on the DNA is in doubt, the DNA is left out and the CDR3 is given as listed by TCRdb. This sequence joins TRBV2 and TRBJ1-4. The CDR3 is made up of 9 amino acids, end residues included. Germline CDR1 reads SNHLY; CDR2 reads FYNNEI. The CDR3 sequence is CASSEYAAG.

In this sample, this clonotype turned up a few times. V gene TRBV13 combines with J gene TRBJ2-5; TRBD2 aligns across 13 bases. Germline assignment: CDR1 PRHDT and CDR2 FYEKMQ (reference sequence). The CDR3 runs 18 residues. Trimming removed 5 bases from V and 0 bases from J; junction bases left unmatched: 9. CDR3 nucleotide sequence: TGTGCCAGCAGCCCGAGGACTAGCGGGGGCCGCTACCAAGAGACCCAGTACTTC. Its protein product is CASSPRTSGGRYQETQYF. Drawing the rest from reference TRBV13 and TRBJ2-5, the complete variable domain is AAGVIQSPRHLIKEKRETATLKCYPIPRHDTVYWYQQGPGQDPQFLISFYEKMQSDKGSIPDRFSAQQFSDYHSELNMSSLELGDSALYFCASSPRTSGGRYQETQYFGPGTRLLVL.

With respect to this clonotype: A single base separates this from a much larger clone, so it may be a read error. The chain couples TRBV2 to TRBJ2-7, with D perhaps TRBD1 (5 bases). Germline V gene lookup returns CDR1 SNHLY and CDR2 FYNNEI. CDR3 length: 15 amino acids. Here the CDR3 reads CASHTTEHRHYVQYF. For the CDR3, the DNA is TGTGCCAGCCACACGACAGAACACCGCCACTACGTGCAGTACTTC.

This clonotype has only a few counts. The chain has TRBV7-2 and TRBJ2-7; D perhaps matches TRBD1 (5 bases). V lost 11 bases to trimming and J lost 6 bases, with 17 bases between them. The CDR3 has 12 residues. CDR1 SGHTA and CDR2 FQGNSA come from the germline V gene. In DNA, the CDR3 is TGTGCCTGGAGTGCGAGTCAGGGCGAGCAGTACTTC. Translating it yields CAWSASQGEQYF. The full variable domain, rest sourced from reference TRBV7-2 and TRBJ2-7, is GAGVSQSPSNKVTEKGKDVELRCDPISGHTALYWYRQSLGQGLEFLIYFQGNSAPDKSGLPSDRFSAERTGGSVSTLTIQRTQQEDSAVYLCAWSASQGEQYFGPGTRLTVT.

This clonotype was recorded at least ten times. The chain links TRBV5-1 to TRBJ1-1, with 7 bases fitting TRBD1. Germline V gene lookup returns CDR1 SGHRS and CDR2 YFSETQ. V gave up 2 bases and J gave up 7 bases; unmatched junction bases: 2. The CDR3 contains 12 residues. CDR3 nucleotide sequence: TGCGCCAGCAGCTTAAGACAGGGTGAAGCTTTCTTT. Protein sequence: CASSLRQGEAFF.

The chain uses TRBV9 and TRBJ1-5; 10 positions match TRBD1. Germline lookup yields CDR1 SGDLS and CDR2 YYNGEE. This CDR3 is built from 16 residues. V lost 5 bases and J lost 3; bases outside the gene matches: 8. The CDR3 region is CASSSDRGLSNQPQHF. The CDR3 DNA sequence: TGTGCCAGCAGTTCCGACAGGGGGCTCTCCAATCAGCCCCAGCATTTT.

The chain has TRBV7-2 and TRBJ2-3; unclear D gene. Germline-derived CDR1 and CDR2 are SGHTA and FQGNSA. This CDR3 region has 12 residues. Trimming removed 2 bases at V and 5 bases at J, with 5 bases between. CDR3: CASSLRRDTQYF. DNA of the CDR3: TGTGCCAGCAGCTTACGGAGAGATACGCAGTATTTT.

The table lists this clonotype with many counts. V gene TRBV25-1 combines with J gene TRBJ1-2; D remains ambiguous. The CDR3 consists of 13 residues. CDR1 MGHDK and CDR2 SYGVNS come from the germline V gene. The germline V and J ends were trimmed by 0 bases and 7 bases, with 9 bases remaining between them. The CDR3 spells CASSEYTMSGYTF. In DNA form, the CDR3 reads TGTGCCAGCAGTGAATATACGATGAGTGGCTACACCTTC.

This chain uses TRBV7-2 with TRBJ1-2, with 11 nucleotides matching TRBD1. With V trimmed by 11 bases and J by 2 bases, 13 bases remained unmatched. CDR1 SGHTA and CDR2 FQGNSA come from the germline V gene. The CDR3 extends over 16 amino acids. This chain's CDR3 is CASFGTGGIGNYGYTF. Written as DNA, the CDR3 is TGTGCCTCCTTTGGGACAGGGGGTATTGGGAACTATGGCTACACCTTC.

Comments on this clonotype: This may be a read error, as it is one base from a much larger clone. V gene TRBV11-2 combines with J gene TRBJ1-3; D gene unclear. The CDR3 is 13 amino acids. Looked up from germline, CDR1 is SGHAT and CDR2 is FQNNGV. In DNA form, the CDR3 reads TGTGCCAGCAGCTTTGACCGTAGAAACACCACATATTTT. Translating it yields CASSFDRRNTTYF.

The chain has TRBV12-3 or TRBV12-4 and TRBJ2-2, with 10 bases matching TRBD2. The CDR3 sequence is 15 residues long. Germline trimming cut 8 bases from V and 6 bases from J; bases unmatched to any gene: 9. CDR3 nucleotide sequence: TGTGCCAGCTTGGGCCTAGCGGGGGCCCCCGGGGAGCTGTTTTTT. Its protein is CASLGLAGAPGELFF.

This clonotype has just one count. This may be a read error: a much more frequent sequence differs by one nucleotide. The rearrangement links TRBV20-1 to TRBJ2-7; no clear D gene. This CDR3 has 15 residues. The germline V and J ends were trimmed by 1 base and 4 bases, with 17 bases remaining between them. Looked up from germline, CDR1 is DFQATT and CDR2 is SNEGSKA (reference sequence). CDR3 sequence (DNA): TGCAGTGCTAGAGGTGTCCGGCGGTTTCCGTACGAGCAGTACTTC. Its translation: CSARGVRRFPYEQYF.

This clonotype has ten or more counts. One end of the junction varies from germline; a read error may be responsible. V gene TRBV10-3 combines with J gene TRBJ1-1; D possibly corresponds to TRBD1 (5 bases). The germline gives CDR1 ENHRY, CDR2 SYGVKD. CDR3 length: 14 residues. The CDR3 is CASSSGTGRTEAFF. CDR3 in DNA: TGTGCCAGCAGTTCCGGGACGGGTAGAACTGAAGCTTTCTTT.